This TCR beta chain appears in the sequencing data of a study of cytomegalovirus exposure and HLA in healthy donors. About the study: Falling in the Caucasian-associated ancestry cluster were 80% to 85% of under 450 genotyped donors.

The sample holds a few counts of this clone. Its specificity is not known. Vbeta (60) and Jbeta (13) primers were used in the PCR. Generated by immunoSEQ multiplex PCR, the TCRdb table keeps only in-frame clones and is missing some. The repertoire holds approximately 200,000 clones, with about 80% as singletons. Study-wide results and limits: Productive status was seen about 90% or about 30% of the time for most TCR beta V segments in an earlier analysis.

The germline gives CDR1 SGDLS, CDR2 YYNGEE. Trimming took 6 bases from V and 2 from J, leaving 16 bases between them. The CDR3 totals 15 residues. The V call is TRBV9, the J call TRBJ2-3, with TRBD2 as a possible D gene (7 bases). The receptor's source is a woman between 18 and 30 years old in good health and CMV-seropositive. Sequencing was carried out using PBMCs. The CDR3 loop is CASTTDGGPTDTQYF. The CDR3 coding sequence is TGTGCCAGCACAACAGACGGGGGGCCCACAGATACGCAGTATTTT.